This T cell receptor (beta chain) was recorded in a study of shared T cell receptors in the human thymus. Profiling relied on immunoSEQ multiplex PCR, and the TCRdb table lists in-frame clones only, not all of them. The sample carries approximately 400,000 clones, 95% recorded once. The V gene's germline CDR1 is GTSNPN and CDR2 SVGIG (reference sequence). The V end lost 0 bases, the J end lost 0 bases, and 25 bases lay between the germline ends. The CDR3 consists of 20 residues. Sequenced sample: thymocytes. The receptor comes from a human donor. The chain recombines TRBV30 with TRBJ2-3; D gene uncertain. In DNA form, the CDR3 reads TGTGCCTGGAGTGTACTCCCCGGATTCAATCTTACCTCTAGCACAGATACGCAGTATTTT. The encoded protein is CAWSVLPGFNLTSSTDTQYF.